The present T cell receptor (beta chain) was sequenced within a study of control samples from healthy donors and cancer patients. The repertoire was sequenced with immunoSEQ multiplex PCR; TCRdb's copy has only in-frame clones and lacks some. This table holds some 64,000 clones, 80% to 90% found once. V was trimmed by 7 bases and J by 2 bases, leaving 11 bases between them. Germline V gene sequence: CDR1 MGHRA, CDR2 YSYEKL. The CDR3 loop spans 14 amino acids. The chain joins TRBV4-1 to TRBJ1-4, with D uncertain. Sequencing was done on a sample of PBMCs. The sequence was obtained from a woman between 45 and 60 years old with head and neck cancer. The CDR3 protein is CASTRVVTNEKLFF. CDR3 DNA: TGCGCCAGCACCCGGGTTGTGACTAATGAAAAACTGTTTTTT.